This T cell receptor beta chain was obtained from a study of cytotoxic CD8 clonotypes in ibrutinib-treated CLL. Using immunoSEQ multiplex PCR, the repertoire was profiled, and TCRdb retains in-frame clones only, with some absent. Among 130,000 or so clones listed, approximately 80% were seen once. V lost 5 bases and J 3 bases, leaving 7 bases between the germline ends. This CDR3 has 12 residues. Germline-derived CDR1 and CDR2 are SEHNR and FQNEAQ (reference sequence). The sample holds a few counts of this clone. The clonotype was recovered from a human donor with chronic lymphocytic leukemia. The sequencing here drew on PBMCs, taken after 24 months of ibrutinib treatment. This chain joins TRBV7-9 and TRBJ1-2, with a possible D match to TRBD1 (5 bases). The CDR3 bases are TGTGCCAGCAGCCCCAGGGACTATGGCTACACCTTC. Residues: CASSPRDYGYTF.